The clone carrying this T cell receptor beta chain has a handful of counts. Its antigen is not known. Each CDR3 protein gets one entry after TCRdb re-called the 5' RACE reads with MiXCR. The profile shows about 500,000 distinct CDR3 sequences, roughly a sixth of them singletons. These data come from a study of T cells after yellow fever vaccination. Across the whole study: Fractions low in cell number were prepared with SMART-Seq v4 Ultra Low Input. Findings of the study overall: Most primary-vaccination clones recurred post-booster (around 97% CD4, roughly 87% CD8). FACS-sorted repertoires could contain abundant clonotypes contaminating from the bulk population. Peak timing came faster in the weaker secondary response, day 5 versus 15.

From germline, CDR1 is KGHDR and CDR2 SFDVKD. The CDR3 spans 13 residues. The V end was cut by 3 bases, the J end by 0 bases, with 1 base between. This TCR was recovered from a man younger than 30 who received the YFV17D yellow fever vaccine. The chain joins TRBV24-1 to TRBJ2-2; D is uncertain. This specimen was PBMCs, taken 4 to 5 days after the first yellow fever vaccination. The CDR3 nucleotides read TGTGCCACCAGTGATACGAACACCGGGGAGCTGTTTTTT. Translation: CATSDTNTGELFF.